This entry concerns a single T cell receptor (beta chain). This specimen comes from a study of blood T cells in healthy people across ages. The CDR3 contains 16 residues. The germline V gene has CDR1 SGHDT and CDR2 YYEEEE. V was clipped by 5 bases and J by 4 bases; unmatched bases: 10. For the second PCR, which ran for 7 to 11 cycles, a sample-barcoded 5' primer and a J-beta primer mix were used. Each CDR3 protein is one row after TCRdb ran MiXCR on the 5' RACE reads. The profile shows 1.5 million to 2 million distinct CDR3 sequences, around 40% of them singletons. The J gene is TRBJ2-3, the V gene TRBV5-6; TRBD2 agrees at 10 bases. Sequenced sample: blood. This TCR came from a human donor in good health. The CDR3 sequence is CASRYISGGLADTQYF. CDR3 DNA: TGTGCCAGCAGATATATTAGCGGGGGGTTGGCAGATACGCAGTATTTT.